This T cell receptor (beta chain) was identified during a study of control samples from healthy donors and cancer patients. The CDR3 is made up of 15 amino acids. The germline gives CDR1 ENHRY, CDR2 SYGVKD. V shed 2 bases and J 2 bases; nucleotides not matched to a gene: 6. Assay: immunoSEQ multiplex PCR; the TCRdb copy retains only in-frame clones and omits some. The table shows roughly 86,000 clones, with approximately 90% occurring only once. V gene TRBV10-3 combines with J gene TRBJ2-7, with 7 nucleotides matching TRBD1. This sequence was found in a woman between 18 and 30 years old in good health. The sample was blood. CDR3 region: CAISEPTGIAYEQYF. The CDR3 nucleotides read TGTGCCATCAGTGAGCCGACAGGGATTGCCTACGAGCAGTACTTC.